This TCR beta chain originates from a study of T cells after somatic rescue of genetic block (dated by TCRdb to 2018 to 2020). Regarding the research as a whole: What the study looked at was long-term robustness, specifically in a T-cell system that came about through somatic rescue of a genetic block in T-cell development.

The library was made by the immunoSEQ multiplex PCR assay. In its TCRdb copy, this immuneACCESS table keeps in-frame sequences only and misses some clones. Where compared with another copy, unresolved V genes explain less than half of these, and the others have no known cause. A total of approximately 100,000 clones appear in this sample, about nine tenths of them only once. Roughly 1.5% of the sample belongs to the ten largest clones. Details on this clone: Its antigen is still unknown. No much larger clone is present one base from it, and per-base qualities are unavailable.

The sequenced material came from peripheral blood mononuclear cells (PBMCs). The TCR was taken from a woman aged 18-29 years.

The CDR3 in this case is CASSYGTGYEQYF. The DNA reads TGTGCCAGCAGTTACGGGACAGGCTACGAGCAGTACTTC. The V gene is TRBV6-5 and the J gene is TRBJ2-7; 8 bases in between match TRBD1. Measured from the cysteine to the phenylalanine, the CDR3 is 13 residues long. Only the CDR3 region is kept as DNA, spanning 39 bases read in frame from base 1. The germline V gene sets CDR1 to MNHEY and CDR2 to SVGAGI. Germline trimming: 2 bases from V, 3 bases from J; junction bases outside gene matches: 0.